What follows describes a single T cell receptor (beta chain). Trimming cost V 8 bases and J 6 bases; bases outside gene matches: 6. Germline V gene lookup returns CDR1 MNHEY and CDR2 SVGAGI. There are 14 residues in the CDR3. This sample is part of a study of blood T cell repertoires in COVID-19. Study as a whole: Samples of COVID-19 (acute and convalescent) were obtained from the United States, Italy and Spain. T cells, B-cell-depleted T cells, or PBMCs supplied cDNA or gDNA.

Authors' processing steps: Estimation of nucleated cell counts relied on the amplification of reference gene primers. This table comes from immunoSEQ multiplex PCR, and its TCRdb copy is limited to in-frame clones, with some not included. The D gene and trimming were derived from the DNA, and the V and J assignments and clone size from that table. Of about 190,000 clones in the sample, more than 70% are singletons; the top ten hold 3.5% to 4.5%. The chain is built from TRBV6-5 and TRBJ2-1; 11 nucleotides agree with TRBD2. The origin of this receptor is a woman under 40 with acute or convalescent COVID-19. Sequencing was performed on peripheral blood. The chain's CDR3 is CASGRLAGTNEQFF. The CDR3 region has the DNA TGTGCCAGCGGGAGACTAGCGGGAACCAATGAGCAGTTCTTC.